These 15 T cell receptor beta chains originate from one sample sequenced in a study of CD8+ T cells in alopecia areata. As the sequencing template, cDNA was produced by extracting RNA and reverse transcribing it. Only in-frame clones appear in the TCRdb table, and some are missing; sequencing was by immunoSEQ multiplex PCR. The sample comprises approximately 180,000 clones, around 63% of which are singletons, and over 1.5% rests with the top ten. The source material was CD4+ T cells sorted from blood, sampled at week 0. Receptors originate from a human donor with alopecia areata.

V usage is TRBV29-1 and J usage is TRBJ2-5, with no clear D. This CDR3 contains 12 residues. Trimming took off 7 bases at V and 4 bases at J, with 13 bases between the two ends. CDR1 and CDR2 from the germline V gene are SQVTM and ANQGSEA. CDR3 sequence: CSARTGRETQYF. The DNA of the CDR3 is TGCAGCGCTAGGACCGGCCGAGAGACCCAGTACTTC.

The CDR3 protein is CAWSEGRDYGYTF. CDR3 nucleotides: TGTGCCTGGAGTGAGGGCAGGGACTATGGCTACACCTTC. This chain joins TRBV30 and TRBJ1-2; tentative D call: TRBD1 (5 bases). Germline lookup yields CDR1 GTSNPN and CDR2 SVGIG (reference sequence). The CDR3 covers 13 residues. V lost 1 base and J lost 3, with 9 bases in between.

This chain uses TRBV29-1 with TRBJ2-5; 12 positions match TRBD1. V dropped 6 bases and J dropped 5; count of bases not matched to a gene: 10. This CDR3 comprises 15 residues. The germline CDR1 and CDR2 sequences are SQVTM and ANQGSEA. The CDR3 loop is CSVLPGQGAWETQYF. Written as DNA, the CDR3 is TGCAGCGTCCTTCCGGGACAGGGGGCTTGGGAGACCCAGTACTTC.

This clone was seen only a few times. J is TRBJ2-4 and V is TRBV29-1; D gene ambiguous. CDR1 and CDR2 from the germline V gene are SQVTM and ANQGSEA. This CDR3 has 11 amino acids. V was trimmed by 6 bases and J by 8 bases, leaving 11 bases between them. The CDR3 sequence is CSVGYGDIQYF. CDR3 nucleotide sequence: TGCAGCGTGGGGTATGGGGACATTCAGTACTTC.

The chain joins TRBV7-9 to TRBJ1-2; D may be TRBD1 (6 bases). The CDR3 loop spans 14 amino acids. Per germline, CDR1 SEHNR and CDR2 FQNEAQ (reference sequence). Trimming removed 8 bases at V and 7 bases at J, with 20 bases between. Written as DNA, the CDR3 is TGTGCCAGCGCCCCCAAAGTGACAGGCAGTGGCTACACCTTC. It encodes CASAPKVTGSGYTF.

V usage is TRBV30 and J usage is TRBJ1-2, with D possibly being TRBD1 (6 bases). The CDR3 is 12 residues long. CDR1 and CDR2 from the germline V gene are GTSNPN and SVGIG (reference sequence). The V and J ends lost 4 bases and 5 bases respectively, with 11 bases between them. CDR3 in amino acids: CAWTAQGYGYTF. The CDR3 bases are TGTGCCTGGACCGCACAGGGTTATGGCTACACCTTC.

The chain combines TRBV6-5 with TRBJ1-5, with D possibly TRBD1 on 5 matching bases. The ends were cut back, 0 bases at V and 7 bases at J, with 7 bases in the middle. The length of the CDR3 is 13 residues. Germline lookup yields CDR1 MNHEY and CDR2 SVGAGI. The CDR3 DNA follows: TGTGCCAGCAGTTACTCGGGGGAACAGCCCCAGCATTTT. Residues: CASSYSGEQPQHF.

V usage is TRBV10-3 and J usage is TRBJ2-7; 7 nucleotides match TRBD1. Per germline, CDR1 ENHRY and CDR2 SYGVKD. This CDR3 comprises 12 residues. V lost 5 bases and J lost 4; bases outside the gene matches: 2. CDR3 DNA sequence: TGTGCCATCAGTCCGACAGGGTACGAGCAGTACTTC. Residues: CAISPTGYEQYF.

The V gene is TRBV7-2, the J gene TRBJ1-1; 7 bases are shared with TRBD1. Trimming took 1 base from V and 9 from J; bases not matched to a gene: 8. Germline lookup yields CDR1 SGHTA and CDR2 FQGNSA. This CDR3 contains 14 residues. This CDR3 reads CASSLDSGGSKAFF. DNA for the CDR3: TGTGCCAGCAGCTTAGATTCAGGGGGATCGAAAGCTTTCTTT. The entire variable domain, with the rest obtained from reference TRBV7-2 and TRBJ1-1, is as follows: GAGVSQSPSNKVTEKGKDVELRCDPISGHTALYWYRQSLGQGLEFLIYFQGNSAPDKSGLPSDRFSAERTGGSVSTLTIQRTQQEDSAVYLCASSLDSGGSKAFFGQGTRLTVV.

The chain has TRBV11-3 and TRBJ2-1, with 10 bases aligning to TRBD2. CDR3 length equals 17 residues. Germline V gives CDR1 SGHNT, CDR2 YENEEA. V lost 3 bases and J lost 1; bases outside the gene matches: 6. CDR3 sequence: CASSFYSGGSSYNEQFF. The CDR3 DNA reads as TGTGCCAGCAGCTTCTATAGCGGGGGGTCTTCCTACAATGAGCAGTTCTTC.

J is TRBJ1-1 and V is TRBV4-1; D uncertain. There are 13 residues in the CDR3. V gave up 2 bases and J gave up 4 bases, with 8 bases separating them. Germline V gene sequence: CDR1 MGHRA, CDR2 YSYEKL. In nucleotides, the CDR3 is TGCGCCAGCAGCCAAACTTGGAGCACTGAAGCTTTCTTT. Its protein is CASSQTWSTEAFF.

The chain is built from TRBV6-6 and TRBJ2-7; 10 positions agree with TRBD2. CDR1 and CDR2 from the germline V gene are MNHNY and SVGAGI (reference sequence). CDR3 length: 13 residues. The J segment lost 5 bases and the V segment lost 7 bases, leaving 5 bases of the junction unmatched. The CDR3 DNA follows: TGTGCCAGCATGTCTAGCGGGGGTGACGAGCAGTACTTC. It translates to CASMSSGGDEQYF.

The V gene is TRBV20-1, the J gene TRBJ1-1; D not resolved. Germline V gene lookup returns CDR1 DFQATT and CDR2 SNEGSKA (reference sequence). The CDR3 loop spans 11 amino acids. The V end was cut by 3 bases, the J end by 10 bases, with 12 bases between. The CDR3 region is CSAREREGAFF. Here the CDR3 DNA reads TGCAGTGCTAGGGAGCGAGAAGGAGCTTTCTTT.

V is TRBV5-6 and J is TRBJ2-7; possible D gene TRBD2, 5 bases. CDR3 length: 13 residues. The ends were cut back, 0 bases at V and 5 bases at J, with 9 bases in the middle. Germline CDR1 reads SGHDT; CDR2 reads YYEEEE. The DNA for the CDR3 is TGTGCCAGCAGCTTGGGCCGGGGAAACGAGCAGTACTTC. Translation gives CASSLGRGNEQYF.

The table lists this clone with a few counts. CDR3 nucleotides: TGCAGCGTTGGACAGAGTAATGAAAAACTGTTTTTT. It translates to CSVGQSNEKLFF. The chain has TRBV29-1 and TRBJ1-4; TRBD1 is a possible D gene (5 bases). V shed 4 bases and J shed 4 bases, with 7 bases lying between them. CDR3 size: 12 residues. The germline V gene has CDR1 SQVTM and CDR2 ANQGSEA.